The subject of this entry is one T cell receptor beta chain. This record belongs to a study of blood T cell repertoires in COVID-19. Germline V gives CDR1 SGHRS, CDR2 YFSETQ. This CDR3 is built from 13 residues. The V end was cut by 0 bases, the J end by 2 bases, with 6 bases between. Profiling relied on immunoSEQ multiplex PCR, and the TCRdb table lists in-frame clones only, not all of them. Of 250,000 or so clones in the sample, less than 95% were seen once. The chain joins TRBV5-1 to TRBJ2-7; weak D call: TRBD1 (5 bases). Sequences were obtained from PBMCs or T cells enriched from blood (not recorded which). The sequence came from a man aged 40-49 years who had been exposed to COVID-19. CDR3: CASSLGTTYEQYF. The CDR3 coding sequence is TGCGCCAGCAGCTTGGGGACAACCTACGAGCAGTACTTC.